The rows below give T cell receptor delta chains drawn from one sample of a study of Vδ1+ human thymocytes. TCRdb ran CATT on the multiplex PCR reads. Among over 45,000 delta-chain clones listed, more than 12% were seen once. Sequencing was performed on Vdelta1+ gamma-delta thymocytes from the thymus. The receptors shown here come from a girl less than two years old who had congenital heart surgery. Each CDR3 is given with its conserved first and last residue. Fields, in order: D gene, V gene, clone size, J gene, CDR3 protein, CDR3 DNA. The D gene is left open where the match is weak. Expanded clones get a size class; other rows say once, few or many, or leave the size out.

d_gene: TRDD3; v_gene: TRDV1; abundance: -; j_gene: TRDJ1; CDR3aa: CALGTTKVSGGYEGDTDKLIF; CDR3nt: TGTGCTCTTGGGACCACAAAAGTCTCTGGGGGATACGAGGGGGACACCGATAAACTCATCTTT
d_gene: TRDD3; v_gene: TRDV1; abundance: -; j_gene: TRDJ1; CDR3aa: CALGTDLPTGGYAPDKLIF; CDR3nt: TGTGCTCTTGGAACGGACCTTCCGACCGGGGGATACGCGCCCGATAAACTCATCTTT
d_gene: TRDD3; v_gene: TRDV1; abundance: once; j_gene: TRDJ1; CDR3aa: CALGGTLVPGDKRHTDKLIF; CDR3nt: TGTGCTCTTGGGGGAACCCTCGTCCCTGGGGATAAGCGGCACACCGATAAACTCATCTTT
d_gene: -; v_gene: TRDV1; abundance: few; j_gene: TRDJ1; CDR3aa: CALGGTCPTDKLIF; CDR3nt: TGTGCTCTTGGGGGTACCTGTCCTACCGATAAACTCATCTTT
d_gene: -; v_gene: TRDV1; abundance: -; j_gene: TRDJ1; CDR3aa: CALGELALFPESACTDKLIF; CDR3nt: TGTGCTCTTGGGGAACTCGCCCTCTTTCCTGAGTCAGCTTGTACCGATAAACTCATCTTT
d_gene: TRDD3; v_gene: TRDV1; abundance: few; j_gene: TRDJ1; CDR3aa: CALGGALLGDTDKLIF; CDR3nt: TGTGCTCTTGGCGGCGCCTTACTGGGGGACACCGATAAACTCATCTTC
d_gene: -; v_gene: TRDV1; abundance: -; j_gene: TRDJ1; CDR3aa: CALGGSPRIKERGTPYDKLIF; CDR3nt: TGTGCTCTTGGGGGTTCGCCCCGAATTAAAGAACGGGGGACACCATACGATAAACTCATCTTT
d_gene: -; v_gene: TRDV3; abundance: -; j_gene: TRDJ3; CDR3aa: CASGRHLRLCSVSSWDTRQMFF; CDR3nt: TGTGCCTCCGGGCGGCACCTACGGCTGTGCTCTGTAAGCTCCTGGGACACCCGACAGATGTTTTTC
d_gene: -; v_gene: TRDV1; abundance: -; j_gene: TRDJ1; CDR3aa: CALGPSAPDTDKLIF; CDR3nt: TGTGCTCTTGGCCCCTCGGCCCCAGACACCGATAAACTCATCTTT
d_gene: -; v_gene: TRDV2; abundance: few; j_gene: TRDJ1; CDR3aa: CACDSLPRTGGRCDKLIF; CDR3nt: TGTGCCTGTGACAGCCTTCCTAGGACTGGGGGACGGTGCGATAAACTCATCTTT
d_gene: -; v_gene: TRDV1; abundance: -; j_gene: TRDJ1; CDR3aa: CALGEPPLARGPTDKLIF; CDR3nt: TGTGCTCTTGGGGAACCTCCGTTGGCTAGGGGCCCTACCGATAAACTCATCTTT
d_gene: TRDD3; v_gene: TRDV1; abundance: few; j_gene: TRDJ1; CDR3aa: CALGVYWGIHKLIF; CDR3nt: TGTGCTCTTGGGGTATACTGGGGGATCCATAAACTCATCTTT
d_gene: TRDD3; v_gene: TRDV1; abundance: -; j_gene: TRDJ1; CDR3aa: CALGELPRAPHLTGGYASTDKLIF; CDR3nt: TGTGCTCTTGGGGAACTCCCCCGGGCTCCCCATCTTACTGGGGGATACGCAAGTACCGATAAACTCATCTTT
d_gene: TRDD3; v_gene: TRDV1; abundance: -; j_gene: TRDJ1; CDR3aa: CALGELGVGGKTDKLIF; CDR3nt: TGTGCTCTTGGGGAACTCGGGGTTGGGGGAAAGACCGATAAACTCATCTTT
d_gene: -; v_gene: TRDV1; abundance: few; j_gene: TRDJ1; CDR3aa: CALGELPLYGASYTDKLIF; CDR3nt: TGTGCTCTTGGGGAACTCCCCCTATATGGGGCCTCGTACACCGATAAACTCATCTTT
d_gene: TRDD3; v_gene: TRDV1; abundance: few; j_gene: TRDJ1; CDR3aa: CALGDHPSCWGILGTDKLIF; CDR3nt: TGTGCTCTTGGGGATCATCCCTCTTGCTGGGGGATATTGGGGACCGATAAACTCATCTTT
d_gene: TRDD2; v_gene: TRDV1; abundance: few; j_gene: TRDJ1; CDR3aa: CALGARNFLLGTGADKLIF; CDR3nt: TGTGCTCTTGGGGCCCGAAACTTCCTACTCGGGACGGGCGCCGATAAACTCATCTTT
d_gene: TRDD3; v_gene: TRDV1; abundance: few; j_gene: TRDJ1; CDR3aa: CALGEPRFPLGDTDKLIF; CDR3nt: TGTGCTCTTGGGGAACCAAGATTCCCACTGGGGGATACCGATAAGCTCATCTTT
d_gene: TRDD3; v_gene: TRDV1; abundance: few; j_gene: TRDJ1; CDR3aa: CALGETGGFELIF; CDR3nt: TGTGCTCTTGGGGAAACTGGGGGATTTGAACTCATCTTT
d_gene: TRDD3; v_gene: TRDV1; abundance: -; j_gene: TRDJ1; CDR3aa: CALGPIPRGYELVTDKLIF; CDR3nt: TGTGCTCTTGGTCCAATACCCCGGGGATACGAATTGGTGACCGATAAACTCATCTTT
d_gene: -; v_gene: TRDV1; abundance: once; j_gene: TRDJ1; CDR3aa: CALGDPAVFLRSGTDTDKLIF; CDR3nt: TGTGCTCTTGGGGATCCGGCGGTTTTTCTACGGTCTGGGACTGACACCGATAAACTCATCTTT
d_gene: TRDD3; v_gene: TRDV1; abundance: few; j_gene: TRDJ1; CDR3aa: CALGDTPPTHGGYGYADKLIF; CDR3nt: TGTGCTCTTGGGGATACCCCTCCTACCCATGGGGGATACGGGTACGCCGATAAACTCATCTTT
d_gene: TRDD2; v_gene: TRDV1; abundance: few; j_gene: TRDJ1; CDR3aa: CALGELCFLPSTVPDKLIF; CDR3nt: TGTGCTCTTGGGGAACTATGCTTCCTACCCTCCACTGTTCCCGATAAACTCATCTTT
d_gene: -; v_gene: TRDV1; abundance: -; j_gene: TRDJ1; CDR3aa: CALGEPLPFLRFSVTGDYPCTDKLIF; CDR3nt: TGTGCTCTTGGGGAACCCCTTCCCTTCCTTCGGTTTTCGGTCACTGGGGACTACCCATGCACCGATAAACTCATCTTT